Sequencing of this T cell receptor beta chain was carried out in a study of T cell repertoires in aging, cancer and after chemotherapy (dated by TCRdb to between 2019 and 2020). With respect to the entire study: The donors fell into six age groups ranging from 30 or younger to 70 or older, and each group had at least three individuals. The complete dataset included 8 million to 9 million TCR reads. To look at immunoaging and at how T cells reconstitute after chemotherapy, the study profiled TCR beta repertoires in peripheral blood from both healthy donors and cancer patients. Alongside fewer than 100 healthy donors serving as a reference group, the cohort included 200 to 250 cancer patients, of whom roughly 92 had hematological cancers and some 130 had solid cancers. In the hematological group, paired pre- and post-chemotherapy samples were obtained from chronic lymphocytic leukemia patients treated with fludarabine- or bendamustine-based regimens.

Genomic DNA extracted from peripheral blood, rather than sorted cells or RNA, was used as the source for amplification of TCR beta rearrangements. The paper's findings and limits, for the study overall: Hematological cancer patients had lymphoid organ infiltration, which may itself impair thymic emigration or peripheral T cell expansion. According to the authors, the repertoire data do not permit conclusions about immunological memory after chemotherapy. Declining TCR diversity with age in healthy donors was mainly explained by loss of richness; in cancer patients, loss of evenness also contributed. An increase in median generation probability over the chemotherapy interval was observed in both cancer cohorts, suggesting that the repertoire was reconstituted through rebound thymic output. Compared with age-matched healthy donors, untreated patients with either hematological or solid cancers had significantly lower TCR diversity in the blood along with higher clonality.

About this clonotype: The antigen it recognizes is unknown. Base qualities are not recorded, but no much larger clone differs from it by a single base.

The germline V gene supplies CDR1 MNHNS and CDR2 SASEGT. The trim is 6 bases for V and 3 bases for J, with a gap of 9 bases between the germline ends. The CDR3 contains 12 residues, cysteine and phenylalanine counted. Only the CDR3 part of the read is kept: 36 bases, read in frame from the first base. Rearranged TRB sequences spanning V, D and J segments were amplified by multiplex touch-down PCR using a mixed TRB-A/B primer pool. Illumina adapters and sample indices were attached to the amplicons through two consecutive PCR reactions run with Phusion HS II polymerase. The amplicons were purified from gel with the NucleoSpin Gel and PCR Clean-up kit and then assessed with Qubit and an Agilent 2100 Bioanalyzer. The libraries were sequenced on an Illumina MiSeq with 600-cycle, single-indexed, paired-end runs. The source study handled its data this way. TRB sequences were processed with MiXCR versions 2.12 and 3.0.5. Each unique CDR3 nucleotide sequence was treated as one clone, and only productive sequences with two or more reads were kept. The repertoire metrics were Shannon diversity, evenness, clonality (defined as one minus evenness), and alpha-parameterized diversity profiles covering alpha 0 to 5. The IGoR algorithm was used to calculate generation probabilities of clones in the paired pre- and post-chemotherapy samples. Using fastp trimming at Q25 and MiXCR clonotype assembly, TCRdb reanalyzed the public sequencing data and kept in-frame beta chains. Records with the same CDR3 protein are collapsed into one entry carrying the most frequent genes and DNA. The V and J calls were not made by the authors but by TCRdb's processing. The sample table shows roughly 6,500 distinct CDR3 sequences, and about 32% are seen once. Jointly, the top ten make up approximately 30% of the sample.

The TCR sequence derives from a human donor with a blood cancer. The sample comprised blood. The V gene is TRBV6-1 and the J gene is TRBJ2-7; the D gene cannot be resolved reliably. The CDR3 reads as follows: CASSPRSYEQYF. The DNA is TGTGCCAGCAGCCCAAGAAGCTACGAGCAGTACTTC.